This T cell receptor (beta chain) was sequenced in a study of human T cells and chemical hapten exposure. Study information: Throughout the approximately 24-week study, diphenylcyclopropenone was applied weekly to the patients' scalps.

Sample time point: pre-sensitization, week 0. Treatment noted: therapeutic diphenylcyclopropenone sensitization with weekly scalp DPC. The study used a library that attached unique molecular identifiers to individual cDNA molecules. In the authors' workflow: Approximately 100,000 TCRs per sample was the median, with a range of roughly 23,224 to 690,600. TCRdb analysed the RACE reads with MiXCR anew, one entry per CDR3 protein. The V and J calls were not made by the authors but by TCRdb's processing. The repertoire holds under 200,000 distinct CDR3 sequences, with around 30% as singletons. This clonotype was found a few times. The antigen is unknown. V shed 2 bases and J shed 7 bases, with 15 bases lying between them. The CDR3 is 15 amino acids. Germline assignment: CDR1 MGHRA and CDR2 YSYEKL. General study points: Expanded TCR sets contained significantly more large CDR3 similarity clusters than controls.

The chain employs TRBV4-1 and TRBJ1-5; no reliable D call. This clonotype was obtained from a woman aged 25 to 39 with alopecia areata. Some clones in this sample may be carry-over from other donors' samples. Sequenced here: whole blood, sampled in connection with sensitization to the hapten diphenylcyclopropenone (DPC). The CDR3 sequence is CASSQSNSQRQPQHF. CDR3 DNA: TGCGCCAGCAGCCAAAGTAACAGTCAGCGGCAGCCCCAGCATTTT.